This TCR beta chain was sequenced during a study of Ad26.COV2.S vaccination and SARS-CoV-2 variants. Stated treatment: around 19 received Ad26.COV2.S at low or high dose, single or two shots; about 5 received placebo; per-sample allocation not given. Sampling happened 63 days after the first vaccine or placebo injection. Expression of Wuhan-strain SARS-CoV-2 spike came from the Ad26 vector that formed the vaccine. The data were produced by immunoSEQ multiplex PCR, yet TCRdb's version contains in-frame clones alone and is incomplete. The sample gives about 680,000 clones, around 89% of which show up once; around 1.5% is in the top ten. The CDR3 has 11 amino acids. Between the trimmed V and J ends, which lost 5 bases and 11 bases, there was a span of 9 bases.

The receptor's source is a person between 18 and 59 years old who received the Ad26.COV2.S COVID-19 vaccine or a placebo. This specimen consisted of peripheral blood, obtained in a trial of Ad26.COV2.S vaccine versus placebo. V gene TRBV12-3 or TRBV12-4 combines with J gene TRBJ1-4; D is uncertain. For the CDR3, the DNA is TGTGCCAGCAGTACGGCGGATAAACTGTTTTTT. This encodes CASSTADKLFF.